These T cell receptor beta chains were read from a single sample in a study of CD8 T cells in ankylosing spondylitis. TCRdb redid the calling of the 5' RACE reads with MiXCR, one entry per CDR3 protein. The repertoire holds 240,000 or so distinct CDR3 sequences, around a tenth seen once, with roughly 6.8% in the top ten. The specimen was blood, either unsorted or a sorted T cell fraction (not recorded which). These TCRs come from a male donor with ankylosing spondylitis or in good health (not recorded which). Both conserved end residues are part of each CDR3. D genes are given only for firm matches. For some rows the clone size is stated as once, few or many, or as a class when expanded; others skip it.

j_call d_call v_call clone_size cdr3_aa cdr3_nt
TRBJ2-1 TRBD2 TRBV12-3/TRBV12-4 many CASSFAGAYNEQFF TGTGCCAGCAGTTTCGCGGGGGCCTACAATGAGCAGTTCTTC
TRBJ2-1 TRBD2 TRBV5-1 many CASSSTSGSHNEQFF TGCGCCAGCAGCTCGACTAGCGGGAGCCACAATGAGCAGTTCTTC
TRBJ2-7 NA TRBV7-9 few CASIAHEQYF TGTGCCAGCATAGCCCACGAGCAGTACTTC
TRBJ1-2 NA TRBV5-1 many CASSLDARRWANYGYTF TGCGCCAGCAGCTTGGACGCCCGAAGGTGGGCTAACTATGGCTACACCTTC
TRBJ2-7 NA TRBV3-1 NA CACSQVPPFPVNLNEQYF TGTGCCTGCTCCCAAGTCCCCCCGTTTCCGGTAAATCTGAACGAGCAGTACTTC
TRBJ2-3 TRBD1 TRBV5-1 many CASSRTGASTDTQYF TGCGCCAGCAGCAGGACAGGAGCTAGCACAGATACGCAGTATTTT
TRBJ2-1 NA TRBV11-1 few CASSLAKLASGLLPFNNEQFF TGTGCCAGCAGCTTAGCGAAACTAGCCTCCGGATTGCTTCCGTTTAACAATGAGCAGTTCTTC
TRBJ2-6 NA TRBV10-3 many CATEGQGFSGANVLTF TGTGCCACCGAGGGACAAGGGTTCTCTGGGGCCAACGTCCTGACTTTC
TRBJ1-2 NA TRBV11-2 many CASSSAWDDGYTF TGTGCCAGCAGCTCCGCTTGGGACGATGGCTACACCTTC
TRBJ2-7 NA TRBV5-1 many CASSLEFNYEQYF TGCGCCAGCAGCTTGGAATTCAACTACGAGCAGTACTTC
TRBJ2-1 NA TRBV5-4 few CASRPFGGTYNEQFF TGTGCCAGCAGACCTTTCGGGGGTACCTACAATGAGCAGTTCTTC
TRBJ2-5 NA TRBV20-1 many CSARDGTDLQETQYF TGCAGTGCTAGAGATGGCACAGACCTCCAAGAGACCCAGTACTTC
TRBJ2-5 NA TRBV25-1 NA CASSEPGQETQYF TGTGCCAGCAGTGAACCTGGACAAGAGACCCAGTACTTC
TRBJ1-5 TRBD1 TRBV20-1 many CSASGPGQGLEPQHF TGCAGTGCTAGTGGCCCGGGACAGGGGTTAGAGCCCCAGCATTTT
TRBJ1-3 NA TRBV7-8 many CASSPHGNTIYF TGTGCCAGCAGTCCCCACGGAAACACCATATATTTT
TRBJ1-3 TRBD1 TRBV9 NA CASSAGRGHRNTIYF TGTGCCAGCAGTGCTGGGAGGGGGCATAGAAACACCATATATTTT
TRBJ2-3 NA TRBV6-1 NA CASRTELADTQYF TGTGCCAGCAGGACGGAGTTGGCAGATACGCAGTATTTT
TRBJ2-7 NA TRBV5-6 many CASSLIGRSSYEQYF TGTGCCAGCAGCTTGATTGGACGTAGCTCCTACGAGCAGTACTTC
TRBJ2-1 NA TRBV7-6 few CASSLGPSNEQFF TGTGCCAGCAGCTTAGGTCCTAGCAATGAGCAGTTCTTC
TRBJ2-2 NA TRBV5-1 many CASSSFDSGNTGELFF TGCGCCAGCAGCTCTTTTGATAGCGGGAACACCGGGGAGCTGTTTTTT
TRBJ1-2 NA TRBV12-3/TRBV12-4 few CASSLGGAGYGYTF TGTGCCAGCAGTTTAGGGGGAGCCGGCTATGGCTACACCTTC
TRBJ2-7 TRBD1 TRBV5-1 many CASSLGQGDDEQYF TGCGCCAGCAGCCTGGGACAGGGGGACGACGAGCAGTACTTC
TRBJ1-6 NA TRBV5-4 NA CASSFDTSYSPLHF TGTGCCAGCAGCTTCGACACATCGTATTCACCCCTCCACTTT
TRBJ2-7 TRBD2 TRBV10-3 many CAIQRGRSYEQYF TGTGCCATCCAGCGGGGGCGATCCTACGAGCAGTACTTC
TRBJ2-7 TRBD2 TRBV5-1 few CASSVSGTTLWDEQYF TGCGCCAGCAGCGTTTCCGGGACTACCCTTTGGGACGAGCAGTACTTC
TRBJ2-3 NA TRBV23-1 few CASSGPGVGTDTQYF TGCGCCAGCAGTGGCCCGGGAGTGGGCACAGATACGCAGTATTTT
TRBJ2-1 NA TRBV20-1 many CSASSPKGEQFF TGCAGTGCTAGCTCCCCCAAAGGTGAGCAGTTCTTC
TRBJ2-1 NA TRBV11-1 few CASSVGLLLPYNEQFF TGTGCCAGCAGCGTGGGACTGCTTTTGCCCTACAATGAGCAGTTCTTC
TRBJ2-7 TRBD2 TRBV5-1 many CASSSGEGFEQYF TGCGCCAGCAGCTCTGGGGAGGGCTTCGAGCAGTACTTC
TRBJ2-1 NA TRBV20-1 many CSARNGPKQFF TGCAGTGCTAGAAATGGCCCTAAGCAGTTCTTC
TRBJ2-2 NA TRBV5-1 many CASSLARGTGELFF TGCGCCAGCAGCTTGGCCCGAGGCACCGGGGAGCTGTTTTTT
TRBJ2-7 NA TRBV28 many CASSRYQGIHYEQYF TGTGCCAGCAGTCGCTATCAGGGGATTCACTACGAGCAGTACTTC
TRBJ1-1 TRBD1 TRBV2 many CASRGLTGSGTEAFF TGTGCCAGCAGGGGCTTGACAGGGTCGGGCACTGAAGCTTTCTTT
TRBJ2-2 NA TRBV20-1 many CSARDPDNTGELFF TGCAGTGCTAGAGACCCCGATAACACCGGGGAGCTGTTTTTT
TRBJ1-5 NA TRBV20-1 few CSAREWNLGSGAQHF TGCAGTGCTAGAGAATGGAATCTAGGCAGTGGGGCCCAGCATTTT
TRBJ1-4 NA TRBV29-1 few CSAMGWGTNEKLFF TGCAGCGCAATGGGGTGGGGAACTAATGAAAAACTGTTTTTT
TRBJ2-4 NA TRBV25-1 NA CASSGLDIQYF TGTGCCAGCAGTGGACTAGACATTCAGTACTTC
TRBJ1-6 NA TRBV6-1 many CASSEGDIGSPLHF TGTGCCAGCAGTGAAGGGGACATAGGGTCACCCCTCCACTTT
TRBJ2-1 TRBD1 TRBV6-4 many CASSDLGGQGSSEQFF TGTGCCAGCAGTGACCTGGGGGGACAGGGATCTTCCGAGCAGTTCTTC
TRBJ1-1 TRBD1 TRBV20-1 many CSARRAGGVNTEAFF TGCAGTGCTAGACGGGCAGGGGGTGTGAACACTGAAGCTTTCTTT
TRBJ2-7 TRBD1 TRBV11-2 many CASSRQGALGEQYF TGTGCCAGCAGCCGACAGGGTGCCCTTGGGGAGCAGTACTTC